The 3 T cell receptor beta chains below were found in one sample sequenced in a study of cytomegalovirus exposure and HLA in healthy donors. Data came from immunoSEQ multiplex PCR; TCRdb stores just in-frame clones and leaves some out. This table has roughly 220,000 clones, 80% to 85% appearing once. The specimen was PBMCs. The receptors originated from a woman in her 30s in good health and CMV-seropositive.

This chain joins TRBV9 and TRBJ1-2; possible D gene TRBD1, 5 bases. Germline CDR1 reads SGDLS; CDR2 reads YYNGEE. CDR3 size: 12 residues. V was cut by 0 bases and J by 6 bases, with 6 bases left in between. In nucleotides, the CDR3 is TGTGCCAGCAGCGTAGGGGGGAATGGCTACACCTTC. It translates to CASSVGGNGYTF. The full variable domain, rest sourced from reference TRBV9 and TRBJ1-2, is DSGVTQTPKHLITATGQRVTLRCSPRSGDLSVYWYQQSLDQGLQFLIQYYNGEERAKGNILERFSAQQFPDLHSELNLSSLELGDSALYFCASSVGGNGYTFGSGTRLTVV.

The V gene is TRBV11-2, the J gene TRBJ2-7; D perhaps matches TRBD1 (6 bases). Trimming cost V 3 bases and J 3 bases, with 21 bases left between them. The CDR3 loop spans 17 amino acids. From germline, CDR1 is SGHAT and CDR2 FQNNGV. For the CDR3, the DNA is TGTGCCAGCAGCTTCACCATTTCCGGGACAAAACTCTACGAGCAGTACTTC. Translating it yields CASSFTISGTKLYEQYF.

This sequence joins TRBV14 and TRBJ1-3; D gene uncertain. The V end was cut by 4 bases, the J end by 3 bases, with 10 bases between. CDR3 length equals 14 residues. CDR1 and CDR2 (germline): SGHDN, FVKESK. The CDR3 here is CASSLPGFGNTIYF. CDR3 coding DNA: TGTGCCAGCAGCCTACCGGGGTTTGGAAACACCATATATTTT.